A single sample is the source of the 24 T cell receptor beta chains below, sequenced in a study of CD8+ T cells in alopecia areata. Treatment of the sample: oral pan-JAK inhibitor, 5-10 mg twice daily. Extraction and reverse transcription of RNA yielded cDNA as the sequencing template. TCRdb's copy holds only in-frame clones and misses some; the assay was immunoSEQ multiplex PCR. The sample lists roughly 180,000 clones, approximately 55% seen once, with about a tenth in the top ten. Sequencing was performed on CD8+ T cells sorted from blood, taken at week 24, from a patient treated with tofacitinib. These receptors all come from a human donor with alopecia areata.

This chain uses TRBV15 with TRBJ2-5; D may be TRBD2 (7 bases). CDR1 and CDR2 from the germline V gene are LNHNV and YYDKDF (reference sequence). The V end was cut by 7 bases, the J end by 3 bases, with 18 bases between. The CDR3 sequence is 15 residues long. CDR3 DNA: TGTGCCACCAAAATTCGGGGGGCCCGAGAAGAGACCCAGTACTTC. Residues: CATKIRGAREETQYF.

This rearrangement joins TRBV9 to TRBJ1-1; possibly TRBD1 for D (6 bases). The CDR3 contains 15 residues. Germline CDR1 is SGDLS and CDR2 is YYNGEE. V was pared by 3 bases and J by 0 bases, with 12 bases between. The DNA for the CDR3 is TGTGCCAGCAGCGGAAGGACAGACCTGAACACTGAAGCTTTCTTT. Translating it yields CASSGRTDLNTEAFF. The full variable domain, with the rest looked up from reference TRBV9 and TRBJ1-1, is DSGVTQTPKHLITATGQRVTLRCSPRSGDLSVYWYQQSLDQGLQFLIQYYNGEERAKGNILERFSAQQFPDLHSELNLSSLELGDSALYFCASSGRTDLNTEAFFGQGTRLTVV.

The chain uses TRBV6-6 and TRBJ2-1, with 9 bases fitting TRBD2. The length of the CDR3 is 16 residues. Germline lookup yields CDR1 MNHNY and CDR2 SVGAGI (reference sequence). The V gene end was trimmed by 2 bases and the J gene end by 2 bases; junction bases not matched to a gene: 4. For the CDR3, the DNA is TGTGCCAGCAGTTACCACAGCGGGGGGACCTACAATGAGCAGTTCTTC. This gives the protein CASSYHSGGTYNEQFF.

This clone was observed once. The V call is TRBV5-6, the J call TRBJ2-1; maybe TRBD1 (5 bases). V was shortened by 2 bases and J by 3 bases, with 9 bases between the two germline ends. This CDR3 comprises 14 residues. The germline V gene encodes CDR1 SGHDT and CDR2 YYEEEE. This CDR3 reads CASSLGAYYNEQFF. CDR3 DNA sequence: TGTGCCAGCAGCTTAGGGGCCTACTACAATGAGCAGTTCTTC.

The rearrangement links TRBV19 to TRBJ1-5; no reliable D call. The CDR3 is made up of 14 amino acids. CDR1 and CDR2 (germline): LNHDA, SQIVND (reference sequence). Trimming removed 3 bases at V and 2 bases at J, with 8 bases between. The DNA of the CDR3 is TGTGCCAGTAGTATTCGCGCAGGCAATCAGCCCCAGCATTTT. Amino acids: CASSIRAGNQPQHF.

The chain is built from TRBV27 and TRBJ2-2, with 8 positions matching TRBD2. The CDR3 totals 16 residues. Per the germline V gene, CDR1 is MNHEY and CDR2 is SMNVEV (reference sequence). J lost 0 bases, V lost 3 bases, and 3 bases had no gene match. The CDR3 sequence is CASSFGGLANTGELFF. The CDR3 bases are TGTGCCAGCAGTTTTGGGGGACTAGCGAACACCGGGGAGCTGTTTTTT.

This clone was detected a few times. The V and J genes are TRBV29-1 and TRBJ1-1; TRBD1 might be the D (5 bases). Germline lookup yields CDR1 SQVTM and CDR2 ANQGSEA. Trimming removed 7 bases from V and 3 bases from J, with 18 bases in between. The CDR3 has 14 amino acids. The CDR3: CSALPQGFDTEAFF. CDR3 DNA sequence: TGCAGCGCCCTCCCCCAGGGATTCGACACTGAAGCTTTCTTT.

V gene TRBV27 combines with J gene TRBJ1-6, with D unresolved. This CDR3 spans 12 amino acids. Per the germline V gene, CDR1 is MNHEY and CDR2 is SMNVEV (reference sequence). V lost 4 bases and J 7 bases, leaving 5 bases between the germline ends. The CDR3: CASSSKNSPLHF. In DNA, the CDR3 is TGTGCCAGCAGTTCTAAGAATTCACCCCTCCACTTT.

This chain joins TRBV27 and TRBJ2-1; 11 bases fit TRBD1. Trimming removed 8 bases from V and 7 bases from J; junction bases left unmatched: 4. Germline CDR1 reads MNHEY; CDR2 reads SMNVEV (reference sequence). CDR3 length equals 13 residues. This CDR3 is CASGDRGSNEQFF. In nucleotides, the CDR3 is TGTGCCAGCGGGGACAGGGGGTCGAATGAGCAGTTCTTC.

The J gene is TRBJ2-6, the V gene TRBV9; D unclear. CDR1 and CDR2 from the germline V gene are SGDLS and YYNGEE. There are 17 residues in the CDR3. V lost 0 bases, J lost 0 bases, and 10 bases lay in between. This CDR3 is CASSVEGWGSGANVLTF. The CDR3 DNA reads as TGTGCCAGCAGCGTAGAGGGTTGGGGCTCTGGGGCCAACGTCCTGACTTTC.

V is TRBV30 and J is TRBJ2-2, with 8 bases matching TRBD1. Germline V gives CDR1 GTSNPN, CDR2 SVGIG (reference sequence). The CDR3 totals 13 residues. The ends lost 2 bases at V and 4 bases at J; junction bases unmatched: 0. The CDR3 coding sequence is TGTGCCTGGAGTACAGGGGGCACCGGGGAGCTGTTTTTT. Protein: CAWSTGGTGELFF.

The chain carries TRBV19 and TRBJ1-2; the D gene is possibly TRBD1 (5 bases). This CDR3 spans 13 amino acids. Germline V lookup: CDR1 LNHDA, CDR2 SQIVND (reference sequence). Trimming cost V 2 bases and J 8 bases, with 12 bases left between them. CDR3 in amino acids: CASSIRRVEGYTF. CDR3 DNA sequence: TGTGCCAGTAGTATACGCAGGGTTGAAGGCTACACCTTC. The variable domain in full, completed from reference TRBV19 and TRBJ1-2, reads DGGITQSPKYLFRKEGQNVTLSCEQNLNHDAMYWYRQDPGQGLRLIYYSQIVNDFQKGDIAEGYSVSREKKESFPLTVTSAQKNPTAFYLCASSIRRVEGYTFGSGTRLTVV.

There are a few counts of this clone. The chain employs TRBV9 and TRBJ1-1; perhaps TRBD1 as D (5 bases). With 0 bases removed from V and 8 bases from J, the gap between germline ends came to 23 bases. The CDR3 extends over 17 amino acids. Germline CDR1 reads SGDLS; CDR2 reads YYNGEE. The CDR3 nucleotides read TGTGCCAGCAGCGTAGGGGCAGGGCCGCTTAGGACCGTGGAAGCTTTCTTT. Its translation is CASSVGAGPLRTVEAFF.

The chain joins TRBV5-4 to TRBJ1-1, with D maybe TRBD1 (6 bases). The germline V and J ends were trimmed by 2 bases and 0 bases, with 11 bases remaining between them. CDR1 and CDR2 (germline): SGHNT, YYREEE (reference sequence). This CDR3 is 15 amino acids long. The CDR3 coding sequence is TGTGCCAGCAGCTTTACAGGGATCCTGAACACTGAAGCTTTCTTT. Translation gives CASSFTGILNTEAFF. The entire variable domain, with the rest obtained from reference TRBV5-4 and TRBJ1-1, is as follows: ETGVTQSPTHLIKTRGQQVTLRCSSQSGHNTVSWYQQALGQGPQFIFQYYREEENGRGNFPPRFSGLQFPNYSSELNVNALELDDSALYLCASSFTGILNTEAFFGQGTRLTVV.

This chain joins TRBV30 and TRBJ2-3; the match to TRBD2 covers 7 bases. The ends lost 1 base at V and 1 base at J; junction bases unmatched: 8. CDR3 length: 16 amino acids. Germline CDR1 is GTSNPN and CDR2 is SVGIG (reference sequence). The CDR3 DNA sequence: TGTGCCTGGAGTGCCCTAGCGGCCCCGCGCACAGATACGCAGTATTTT. Protein sequence: CAWSALAAPRTDTQYF.

This rearrangement joins TRBV4-3 to TRBJ2-7, with TRBD1 identical over 7 bases. V was pared by 1 base and J by 2 bases, with 5 bases of the junction left unmatched. Germline loops: CDR1 LGHNA, CDR2 YSLEER. CDR3 size: 15 residues. CDR3 loop: CASSQVPGQTYEQYF. As DNA, the CDR3 is TGCGCCAGCAGCCAAGTCCCGGGACAGACCTACGAGCAGTACTTC.

The chain recombines TRBV10-3 with TRBJ2-7, with D perhaps TRBD2 (6 bases). Trimming took 10 bases from V and 11 from J, leaving 21 bases between them. Germline V gene sequence: CDR1 ENHRY, CDR2 SYGVKD. The CDR3 sequence is 12 residues long. As DNA, the CDR3 is TGTGCCAGCAGCCCGGGACTGCGGGTCGAGTACTTC. It codes for CASSPGLRVEYF.

This chain uses TRBV11-2 with TRBJ2-7; D not resolved. The CDR3 has 12 amino acids. Germline V CDR1 and CDR2: SGHAT, FQNNGV. Trimming took off 1 base at V and 5 bases at J, with 6 bases between the two ends. The CDR3 coding sequence is TGTGCCAGCAGCTTAGGGAACAACGAGCAGTACTTC. Translated: CASSLGNNEQYF. The variable domain in full, with the rest retrieved from reference TRBV11-2 and TRBJ2-7, is EAGVAQSPRYKIIEKRQSVAFWCNPISGHATLYWYQQILGQGPKLLIQFQNNGVVDDSQLPKDRFSAERLKGVDSTLKIQPAKLEDSAVYLCASSLGNNEQYFGPGTRLTVT.

The rearrangement uses TRBV19 and TRBJ2-1, with TRBD2 matching 11 bases. In germline, CDR1 is LNHDA, CDR2 SQIVND (reference sequence). Trimming took 5 bases from V and 2 from J; bases not matched to a gene: 2. This CDR3 is 15 amino acids long. The CDR3 bases are TGTGCCAGTAGTCTAGCGGGGGGTGCCTACAATGAGCAGTTCTTC. Protein sequence: CASSLAGGAYNEQFF.

The chain employs TRBV19 and TRBJ2-1, with TRBD1 as a possible D gene (6 bases). Trimming cost V 5 bases and J 5 bases, with 19 bases left between them. Germline-derived CDR1 and CDR2 are LNHDA and SQIVND (reference sequence). The CDR3 is made up of 16 amino acids. This chain's CDR3 is CASSAPSRGQDNEQFF. In DNA, the CDR3 is TGTGCCAGTAGTGCCCCCTCCAGGGGTCAGGACAATGAGCAGTTCTTC.

This sequence joins TRBV10-3 and TRBJ1-2; 7 nucleotides agree with TRBD1. V dropped 4 bases and J dropped 6; count of bases not matched to a gene: 8. CDR3 length: 14 residues. The germline V gene has CDR1 ENHRY and CDR2 SYGVKD. In DNA, the CDR3 is TGTGCCATCAGTGGACGAGGGGGCGCAGATGGCTACACCTTC. Its protein is CAISGRGGADGYTF.

With regard to this clone: Within the sample, other DNA sequences also encode this same CDR3. This chain uses TRBV9 with TRBJ1-1; no definite D call. The V gene lost 0 bases and the J gene lost 1 base, with 7 bases spanning the gap. Germline V gene data show CDR1 as SGDLS and CDR2 as YYNGEE. The CDR3 covers 14 residues. CDR3 residues: CASSVGGENTEAFF. The CDR3 bases are TGTGCCAGCAGCGTAGGCGGTGAGAACACTGAAGCTTTCTTT.

This clone occurred many times. The chain recombines TRBV7-2 with TRBJ1-1; no clear D gene. Trimming took 8 bases from V and 1 from J, leaving 8 bases between them. Germline assignment: CDR1 SGHTA and CDR2 FQGNSA. The CDR3 contains 12 residues. CDR3 nucleotides: TGTGCCAGCCGCTCGGGGAACACTGAAGCTTTCTTT. Translated, it gives CASRSGNTEAFF.

This clone was recorded a few times. This chain joins TRBV14 and TRBJ2-2; possibly TRBD2 for D (5 bases). Trimming left V 0 bases short and J 8 bases short, with 10 bases between. There are 14 residues in the CDR3. CDR1 SGHDN and CDR2 FVKESK come from the germline V gene. The CDR3 loop is CASSQDIGEGELFF. DNA for the CDR3: TGTGCCAGCAGCCAAGATATCGGGGAAGGGGAGCTGTTTTTT.